Here is one TCR beta chain with its context. These data are taken from a study of shared clonotypes between healthy human individuals. The wider study: Donors had three CD4 naive, three CD4 memory, two CD8 naive and one CD8 memory plate apiece.

Sequencing used immunoSEQ multiplex PCR; TCRdb keeps in-frame clones, though not all of them. The sample lists 1.5 million to 2.5 million clones; 85% to 95% were seen once. Naive CD8 cells lacked CD45RO, underwent positive selection for CCR7 and left out terminally differentiated effector memory CD45RA+ cells. The source material was naive CD8+ T cells sorted from blood. The origin of this receptor is a man aged 18 to 30 in good health.

CDR3 amino acids: CASTGATDTQYF. The CDR3, as DNA: TGTGCCAGCACCGGGGCAACAGATACGCAGTATTTT. This chain links TRBV27 with TRBJ2-3; D is perhaps TRBD1 or TRBD2 (5 bases each). The CDR3 consists of 12 residues. V was cut by 7 bases and J by 3 bases, with 8 bases left in between. The germline gives CDR1 MNHEY, CDR2 SMNVEV (reference sequence).